Detailed here is one T cell receptor (beta chain). Its antigen remains unknown. A deep-level run was used for the assay. Clones were read by immunoSEQ multiplex PCR, and TCRdb kept only the in-frame ones, dropping some. Here the sample spans some 2 million clones, about 95% being singletons. Naive-designated CD8 cells lacked CD45RO, were positively enriched for CCR7, and omitted terminally differentiated effector memory CD45RA+ cells. This sample is part of a study of shared clonotypes between healthy human individuals. Overall study findings and caveats: The study found about 5% of naive CD4 clonotypes shared across a handful of donors.

This TCR came from a man aged 18 to 30 in good health. The sequenced material came from naive CD8+ T cells sorted from blood.

CDR3 residues: CASSTLRQMNTEAFF. The CDR3 coding sequence is TGTGCCAGCAGTACCCTCCGACAGATGAACACTGAAGCTTTCTTT. The J gene is TRBJ1-1, the V gene TRBV5-8; tentative D call: TRBD1 (5 bases). V lost 5 bases and J lost 0, with 14 bases in between. There are 15 residues in the CDR3. Germline values: CDR1 SGHTS, CDR2 YDEGEE.